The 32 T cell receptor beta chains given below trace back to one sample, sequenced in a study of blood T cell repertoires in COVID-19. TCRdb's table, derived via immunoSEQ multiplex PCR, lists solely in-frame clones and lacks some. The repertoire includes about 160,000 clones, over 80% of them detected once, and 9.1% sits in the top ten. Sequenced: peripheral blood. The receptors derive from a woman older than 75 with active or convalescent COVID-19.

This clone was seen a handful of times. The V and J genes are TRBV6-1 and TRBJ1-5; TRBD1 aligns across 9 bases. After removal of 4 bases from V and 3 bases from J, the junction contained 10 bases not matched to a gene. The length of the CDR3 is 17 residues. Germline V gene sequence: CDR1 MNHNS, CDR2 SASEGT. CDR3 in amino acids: CASSAGQGPTVNQPQHF. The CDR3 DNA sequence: TGTGCCAGCAGTGCGGGACAGGGCCCAACAGTCAATCAGCCCCAGCATTTT.

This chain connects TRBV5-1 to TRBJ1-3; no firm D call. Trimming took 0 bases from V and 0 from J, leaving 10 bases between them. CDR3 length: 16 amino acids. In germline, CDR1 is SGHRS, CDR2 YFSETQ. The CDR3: CASSLDPGISGNTIYF. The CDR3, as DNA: TGCGCCAGCAGCTTGGATCCAGGCATCTCTGGAAACACCATATATTTT.

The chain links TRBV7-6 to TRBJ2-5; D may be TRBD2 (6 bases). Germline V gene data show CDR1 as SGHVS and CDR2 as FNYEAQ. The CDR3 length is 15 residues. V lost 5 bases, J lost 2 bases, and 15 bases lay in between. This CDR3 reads CASSPPRGGQETQYF. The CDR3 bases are TGTGCCAGCAGCCCCCCTCGGGGAGGACAAGAGACCCAGTACTTC.

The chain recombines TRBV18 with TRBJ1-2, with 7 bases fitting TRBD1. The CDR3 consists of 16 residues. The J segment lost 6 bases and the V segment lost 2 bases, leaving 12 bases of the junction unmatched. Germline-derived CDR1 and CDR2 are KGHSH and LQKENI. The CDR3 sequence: CASSPGSVQGVHGYTF. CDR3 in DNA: TGTGCCAGCTCACCAGGTTCGGTTCAGGGGGTTCATGGCTACACCTTC. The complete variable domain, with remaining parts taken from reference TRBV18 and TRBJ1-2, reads NAGVMQNPRHLVRRRGQEARLRCSPMKGHSHVYWYRQLPEEGLKFMVYLQKENIIDESGMPKERFSAEFPKEGPSILRIQQVVRGDSAAYFCASSPGSVQGVHGYTFGSGTRLTVV.

The CDR3 nucleotides read TGTGCCAGCAGCCCCCAGGGGGCTGGGGGCAATCAGCCCCAGCATTTT. Protein: CASSPQGAGGNQPQHF. The chain links TRBV7-2 to TRBJ1-5; TRBD1 aligns across 8 bases. CDR1 is SGHTA, CDR2 FQGNSA, per germline. The CDR3 covers 16 residues. V trimming: 5 bases; J trimming: 2 bases; junction bases outside the gene matches: 8.

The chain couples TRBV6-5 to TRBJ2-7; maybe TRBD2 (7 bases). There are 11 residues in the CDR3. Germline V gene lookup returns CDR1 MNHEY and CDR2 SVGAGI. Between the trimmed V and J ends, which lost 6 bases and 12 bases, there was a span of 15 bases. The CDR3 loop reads CASSETGGSYF. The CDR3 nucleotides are TGTGCCAGCAGCGAGACGGGGGGCTCGTACTTC.

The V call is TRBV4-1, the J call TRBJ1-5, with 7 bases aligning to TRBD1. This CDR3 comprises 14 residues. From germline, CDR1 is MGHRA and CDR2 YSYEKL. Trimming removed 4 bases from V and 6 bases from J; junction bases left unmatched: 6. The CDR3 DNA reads TGCGCCAGCAGCCGGGCAGGGGGGAGTCAGCCCCAGCATTTT. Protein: CASSRAGGSQPQHF.

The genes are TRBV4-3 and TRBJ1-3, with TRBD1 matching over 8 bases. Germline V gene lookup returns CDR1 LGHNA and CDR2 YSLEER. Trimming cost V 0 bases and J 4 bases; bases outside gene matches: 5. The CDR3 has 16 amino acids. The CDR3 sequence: CASSQDPGGSGNTIYF. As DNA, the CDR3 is TGCGCCAGCAGCCAAGATCCAGGGGGCTCCGGAAACACCATATATTTT.

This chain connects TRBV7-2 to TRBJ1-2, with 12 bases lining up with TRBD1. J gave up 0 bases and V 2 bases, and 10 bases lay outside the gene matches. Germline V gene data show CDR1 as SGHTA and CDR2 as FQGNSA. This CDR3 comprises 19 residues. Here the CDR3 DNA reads TGTGCCAGCAGCTTAAGAGGCGGGACAGGGGGCCAAGCTAACTATGGCTACACCTTC. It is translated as CASSLRGGTGGQANYGYTF.

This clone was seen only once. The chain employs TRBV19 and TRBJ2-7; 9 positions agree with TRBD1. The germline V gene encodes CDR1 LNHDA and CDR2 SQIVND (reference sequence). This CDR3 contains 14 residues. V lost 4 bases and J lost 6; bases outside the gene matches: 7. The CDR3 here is CASSTTGGAGEQYF. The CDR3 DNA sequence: TGTGCCAGTAGTACTACAGGGGGCGCGGGCGAGCAGTACTTC.

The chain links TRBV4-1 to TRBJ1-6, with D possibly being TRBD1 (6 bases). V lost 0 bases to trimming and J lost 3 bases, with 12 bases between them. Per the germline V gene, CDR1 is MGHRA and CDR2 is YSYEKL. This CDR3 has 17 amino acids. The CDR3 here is CASSQDAGAFYNSPLHF. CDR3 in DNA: TGCGCCAGCAGCCAAGATGCAGGGGCATTCTATAATTCACCCCTCCACTTT.

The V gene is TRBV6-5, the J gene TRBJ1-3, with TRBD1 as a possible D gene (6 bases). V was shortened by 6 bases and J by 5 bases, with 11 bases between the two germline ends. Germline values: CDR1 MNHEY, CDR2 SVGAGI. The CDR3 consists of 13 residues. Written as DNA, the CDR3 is TGTGCCAGCAGCGGACAGTCCCGAAACACCATATATTTT. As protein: CASSGQSRNTIYF.

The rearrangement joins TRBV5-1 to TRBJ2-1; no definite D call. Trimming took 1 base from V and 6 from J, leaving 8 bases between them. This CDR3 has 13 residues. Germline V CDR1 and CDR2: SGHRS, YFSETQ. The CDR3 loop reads CASSLSEINEQFF. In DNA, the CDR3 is TGCGCCAGCAGCTTGTCAGAAATCAATGAGCAGTTCTTC. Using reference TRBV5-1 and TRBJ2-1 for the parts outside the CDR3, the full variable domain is KAGVTQTPRYLIKTRGQQVTLSCSPISGHRSVSWYQQTPGQGLQFLFEYFSETQRNKGNFPGRFSGRQFSNSRSEMNVSTLELGDSALYLCASSLSEINEQFFGPGTRLTVL.

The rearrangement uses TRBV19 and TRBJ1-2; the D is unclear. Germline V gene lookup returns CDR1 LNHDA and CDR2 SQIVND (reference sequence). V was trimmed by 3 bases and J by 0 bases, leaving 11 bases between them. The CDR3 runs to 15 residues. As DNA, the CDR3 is TGTGCCAGTAGTATCGGTGACAATACTAACTATGGCTACACCTTC. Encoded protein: CASSIGDNTNYGYTF.

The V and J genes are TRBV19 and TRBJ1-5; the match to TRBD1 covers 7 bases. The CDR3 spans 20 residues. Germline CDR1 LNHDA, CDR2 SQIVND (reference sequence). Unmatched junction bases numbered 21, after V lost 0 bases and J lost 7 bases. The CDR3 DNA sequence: TGTGCCAGTAGTATAGATCCTAGGGGCCATAAAGGGGGCGAGGGGCAGCCCCAGCATTTT. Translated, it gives CASSIDPRGHKGGEGQPQHF.

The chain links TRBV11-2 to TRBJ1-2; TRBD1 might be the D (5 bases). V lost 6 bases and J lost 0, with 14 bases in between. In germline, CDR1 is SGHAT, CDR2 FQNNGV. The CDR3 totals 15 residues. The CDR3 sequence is CASSSNAGANYGYTF. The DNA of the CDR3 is TGTGCCAGCAGTTCGAATGCGGGGGCTAACTATGGCTACACCTTC.

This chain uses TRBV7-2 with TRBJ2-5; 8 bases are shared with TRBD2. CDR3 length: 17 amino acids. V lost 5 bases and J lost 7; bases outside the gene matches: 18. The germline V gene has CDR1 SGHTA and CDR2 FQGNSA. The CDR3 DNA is TGTGCCAGCAGCCCCGGGTCCGGGGGGGCCGGGCAGTTGACCCAGTACTTC. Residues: CASSPGSGGAGQLTQYF.

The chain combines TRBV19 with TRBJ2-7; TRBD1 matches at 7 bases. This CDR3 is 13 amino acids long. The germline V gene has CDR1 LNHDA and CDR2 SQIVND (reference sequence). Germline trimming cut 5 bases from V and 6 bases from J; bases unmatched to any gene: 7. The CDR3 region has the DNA TGTGCCAGTAGTTTGAGGGGGCGTTTCGAGCAGTACTTC. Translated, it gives CASSLRGRFEQYF. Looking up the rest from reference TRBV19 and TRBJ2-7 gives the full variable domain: DGGITQSPKYLFRKEGQNVTLSCEQNLNHDAMYWYRQDPGQGLRLIYYSQIVNDFQKGDIAEGYSVSREKKESFPLTVTSAQKNPTAFYLCASSLRGRFEQYFGPGTRLTVT.

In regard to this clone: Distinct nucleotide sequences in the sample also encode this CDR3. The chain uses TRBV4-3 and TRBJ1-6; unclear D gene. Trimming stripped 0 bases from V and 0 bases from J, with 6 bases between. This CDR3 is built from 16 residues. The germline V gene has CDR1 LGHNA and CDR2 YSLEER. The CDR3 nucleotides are TGCGCCAGCAGCCAAGAATATTCCTCCTATAATTCACCCCTCCACTTT. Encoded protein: CASSQEYSSYNSPLHF.

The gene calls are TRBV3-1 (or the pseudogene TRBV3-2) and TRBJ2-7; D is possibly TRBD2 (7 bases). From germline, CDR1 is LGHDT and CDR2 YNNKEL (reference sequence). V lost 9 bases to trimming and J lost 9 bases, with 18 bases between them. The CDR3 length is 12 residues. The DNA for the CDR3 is TGTGCCAGACGGTGGGGGGGGCTTCTGCAGTACTTC. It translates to CARRWGGLLQYF.

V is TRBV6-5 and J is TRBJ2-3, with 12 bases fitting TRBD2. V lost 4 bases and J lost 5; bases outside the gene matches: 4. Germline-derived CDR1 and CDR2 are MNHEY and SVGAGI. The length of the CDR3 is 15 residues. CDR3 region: CASSLLAGGLDTQYF. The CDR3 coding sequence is TGTGCCAGCAGTTTACTAGCGGGGGGTTTAGATACGCAGTATTTT.

For the CDR3, the DNA is TGCGCCAGCAGCCAAGATTGGGCCGGCCCAAAAAGCTATGGCTACACCTTC. This gives the protein CASSQDWAGPKSYGYTF. V usage is TRBV4-3 and J usage is TRBJ1-2; D remains ambiguous. V was clipped by 0 bases and J by 4 bases, with 18 bases between them. The CDR3 loop spans 17 amino acids. The germline CDR1 and CDR2 sequences are LGHNA and YSLEER.

CDR3 protein: CASSPSTASTDTQYF. Here the CDR3 DNA reads TGTGCCAGCTCACCATCAACAGCAAGCACAGATACGCAGTATTTT. The chain is built from TRBV18 and TRBJ2-3; D gene ambiguous. Germline-derived CDR1 and CDR2 are KGHSH and LQKENI. CDR3 size: 15 residues. The germline V and J ends were trimmed by 2 bases and 0 bases, with 9 bases remaining between them.

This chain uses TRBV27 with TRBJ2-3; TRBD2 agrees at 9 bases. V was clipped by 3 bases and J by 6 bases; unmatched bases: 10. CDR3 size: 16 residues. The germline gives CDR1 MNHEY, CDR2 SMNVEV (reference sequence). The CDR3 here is CASSLSAGGPGDTQYF. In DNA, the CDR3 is TGTGCCAGCAGTTTGTCGGCGGGGGGGCCAGGGGATACGCAGTATTTT.

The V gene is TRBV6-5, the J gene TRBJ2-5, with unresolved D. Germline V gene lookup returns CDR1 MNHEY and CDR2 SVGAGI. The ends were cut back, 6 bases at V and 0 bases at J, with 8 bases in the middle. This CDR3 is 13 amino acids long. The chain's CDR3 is CASSPRYQETQYF. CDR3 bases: TGTGCCAGCAGCCCCCGGTACCAAGAGACCCAGTACTTC.

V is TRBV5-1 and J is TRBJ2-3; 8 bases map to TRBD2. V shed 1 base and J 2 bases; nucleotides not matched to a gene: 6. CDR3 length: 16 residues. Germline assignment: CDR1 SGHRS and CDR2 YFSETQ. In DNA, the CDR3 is TGCGCCAGCAGCTTGAGTGGCGGGGGGTTCACAGATACGCAGTATTTT. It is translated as CASSLSGGGFTDTQYF.

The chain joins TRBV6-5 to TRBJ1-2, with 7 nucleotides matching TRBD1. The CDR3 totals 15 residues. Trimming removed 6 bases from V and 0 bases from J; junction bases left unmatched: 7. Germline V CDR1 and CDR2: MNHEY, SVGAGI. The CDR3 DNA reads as TGTGCCAGCAGACCCACAGGGGCCCCTAACTATGGCTACACCTTC. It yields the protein CASRPTGAPNYGYTF.

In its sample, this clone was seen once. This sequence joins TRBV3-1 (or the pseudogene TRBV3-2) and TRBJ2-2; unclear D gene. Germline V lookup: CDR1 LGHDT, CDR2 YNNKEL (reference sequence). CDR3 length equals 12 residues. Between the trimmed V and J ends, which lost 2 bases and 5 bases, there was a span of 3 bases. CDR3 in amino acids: CASSQPTGELFF. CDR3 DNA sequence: TGTGCCAGCAGCCAACCGACCGGGGAGCTGTTTTTT.

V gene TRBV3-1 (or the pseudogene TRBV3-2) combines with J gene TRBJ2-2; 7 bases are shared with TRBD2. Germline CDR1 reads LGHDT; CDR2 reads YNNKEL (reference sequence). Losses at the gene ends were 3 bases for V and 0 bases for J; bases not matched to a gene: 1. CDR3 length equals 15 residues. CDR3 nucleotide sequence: TGTGCCAGCAGCCACCTAGCGGCGAACACCGGGGAGCTGTTTTTT. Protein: CASSHLAANTGELFF.

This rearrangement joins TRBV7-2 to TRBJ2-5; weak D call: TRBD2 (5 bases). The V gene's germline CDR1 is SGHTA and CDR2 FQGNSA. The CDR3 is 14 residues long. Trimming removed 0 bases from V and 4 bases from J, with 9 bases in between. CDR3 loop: CASSLAGGIETQYF. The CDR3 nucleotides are TGTGCCAGCAGCTTAGCCGGAGGAATAGAGACCCAGTACTTC.

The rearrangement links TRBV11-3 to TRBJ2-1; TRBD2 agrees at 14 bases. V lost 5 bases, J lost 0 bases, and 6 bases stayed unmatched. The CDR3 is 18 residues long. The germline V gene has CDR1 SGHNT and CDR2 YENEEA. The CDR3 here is CASSQGLAGVSSYNEQFF. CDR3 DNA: TGTGCCAGCAGCCAGGGACTAGCGGGGGTCAGCTCCTACAATGAGCAGTTCTTC. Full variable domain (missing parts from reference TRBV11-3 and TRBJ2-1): EAGVVQSPRYKIIEKKQPVAFWCNPISGHNTLYWYLQNLGQGPELLIRYENEEAVDDSQLPKDRFSAERLKGVDSTLKIQPAELGDSAVYLCASSQGLAGVSSYNEQFFGPGTRLTVL.

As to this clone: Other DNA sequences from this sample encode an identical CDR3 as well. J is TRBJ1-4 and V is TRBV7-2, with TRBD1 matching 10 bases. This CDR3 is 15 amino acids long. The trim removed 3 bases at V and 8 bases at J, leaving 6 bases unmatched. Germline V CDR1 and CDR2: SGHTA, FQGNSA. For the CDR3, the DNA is TGTGCCAGCAGCTTGCCAGGACAGGGGGAAGAAAAACTGTTTTTT. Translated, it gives CASSLPGQGEEKLFF. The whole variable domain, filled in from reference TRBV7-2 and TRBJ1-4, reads GAGVSQSPSNKVTEKGKDVELRCDPISGHTALYWYRQSLGQGLEFLIYFQGNSAPDKSGLPSDRFSAERTGGSVSTLTIQRTQQEDSAVYLCASSLPGQGEEKLFFGSGTQLSVL.